The 4 T cell receptor beta chains below all came from one sample that was sequenced in a study of blood T cell repertoires in COVID-19. Only in-frame clones appear in the TCRdb table, and some are missing; sequencing was by immunoSEQ multiplex PCR. The table lists about 35,000 clones, 88% of them singletons. The source material was peripheral blood. These receptors all stem from a human donor in a cohort sampled during active COVID-19.

The table lists this clone with a count of one. The V call is TRBV7-8, the J call TRBJ1-5; D may be TRBD1 (5 bases). Germline V gives CDR1 SGHVS, CDR2 FQNEAQ. The CDR3 spans 14 residues. V was pared by 5 bases and J by 3 bases, with 11 bases between. CDR3 protein: CASSAGRINQPQHF. CDR3 DNA: TGTGCCAGCAGCGCGGGACGGATCAATCAGCCCCAGCATTTT. Variable domain in full (rest from reference TRBV7-8 and TRBJ1-5): GAGVSQSPRYKVAKRGQDVALRCDPISGHVSLFWYQQALGQGPEFLTYFQNEAQLDKSGLPSDRFFAERPEGSVSTLKIQRTQQEDSAVYLCASSAGRINQPQHFGDGTRLSIL.

The count of this clone is one. This chain links TRBV6-1 with TRBJ2-7; D is possibly TRBD2 (5 bases). The CDR3 covers 13 residues. Trimming cost V 3 bases and J 2 bases, with 8 bases left between them. Germline lookup yields CDR1 MNHNS and CDR2 SASEGT. CDR3: CASSEELAYEQYF. In DNA, the CDR3 is TGTGCCAGCAGTGAGGAACTAGCCTACGAGCAGTACTTC.

The chain uses TRBV7-9 and TRBJ2-1, with 11 bases lining up with TRBD1. Per germline, CDR1 SEHNR and CDR2 FQNEAQ (reference sequence). J was trimmed by 8 bases and V by 4 bases; bases with no gene match: 7. The CDR3 sequence is 15 residues long. In nucleotides, the CDR3 is TGTGCCAGCAGCTGGGGACAGGGGGAAATGGATGAGCAGTTCTTC. Translated, it gives CASSWGQGEMDEQFF.

This chain uses TRBV7-2 with TRBJ1-1; D is uncertain. CDR1 SGHTA and CDR2 FQGNSA come from the germline V gene. The CDR3 sequence is 13 residues long. The V end lost 5 bases, the J end lost 1 base, and 8 bases lay between the germline ends. CDR3 in amino acids: CASSGQKNTEAFF. The CDR3 DNA follows: TGTGCCAGCAGCGGCCAAAAGAACACTGAAGCTTTCTTT.